These 20 T cell receptor beta chains originate from one sample sequenced in a study of T-cell reconstitution after alpha-beta-depleted transplantation in children (dated by TCRdb to 2016 to 2018). The protocol used for the library was PCR. The data were produced on an Illumina HiSeq 2500. TCR library preparation used molecular barcoding, with unique molecular identifiers applied to normalize quantification of the TCRbeta repertoire. TCRdb handled the public reads itself, with Q25 trimming in fastp and clone calling in MiXCR, and kept productive beta chains. Entries are consolidated by CDR3 protein sequence, retaining the most common genes and DNA. For this sample there are about 500,000 distinct CDR3 sequences; approximately 32% appear just once. The top ten constitute 2.4% of the sample. Specimen: PBMCs from the stem cell graft donor, collected from the stem cell graft. Receptors were obtained from a human donor who donated a stem cell graft to a child with aplastic anemia.

This chain joins TRBV20-1 and TRBJ1-1; 7 bases map to TRBD1. Trimming cost V 0 bases and J 3 bases; bases outside gene matches: 10. The V gene's germline CDR1 is DFQATT and CDR2 SNEGSKA (reference sequence). The CDR3 is made up of 16 amino acids. In nucleotides, the CDR3 is TGCAGTGCTAGAGATACGAGGGCAGGGGGGGACACTGAAGCTTTCTTT. This sequence encodes CSARDTRAGGDTEAFF.

The V and J genes are TRBV29-1 and TRBJ2-5, with D possibly being TRBD2 (5 bases). Germline V CDR1 and CDR2: SQVTM, ANQGSEA. With 2 bases removed from V and 3 bases from J, the gap between germline ends came to 7 bases. The CDR3 length is 12 residues. The CDR3 sequence: CSVEQRKETQYF. The CDR3 DNA sequence: TGCAGCGTTGAACAGCGGAAAGAGACCCAGTACTTC.

The chain joins TRBV28 to TRBJ1-4, with D possibly being TRBD1 (5 bases). V lost 5 bases to trimming and J lost 6 bases, with 19 bases between them. Germline lookup yields CDR1 MDHEN and CDR2 SYDVKM. This CDR3 comprises 16 residues. CDR3 amino acids: CASSPRGRGSDEKLFF. The CDR3 DNA follows: TGTGCCAGCAGTCCACGGGGGAGGGGATCAGATGAAAAACTGTTTTTT.

The sample holds a few counts of this clonotype. The V call is TRBV12-3 or TRBV12-4, the J call TRBJ2-1; D possibly uses TRBD1 or TRBD2 (5 bases each). The CDR3 spans 15 residues. With 5 bases removed from V and 4 bases from J, the gap between germline ends came to 15 bases. CDR3 nucleotide sequence: TGTGCCAGCAGTCCGGGGCCCGAGAGTTACAATGAGCAGTTCTTC. Residues: CASSPGPESYNEQFF.

This sequence joins TRBV4-2 and TRBJ2-5, with 7 bases matching TRBD2. V lost 4 bases, J lost 3 bases, and 11 bases stayed unmatched. This CDR3 is built from 16 residues. Germline CDR1 LGHNA, CDR2 YNFKEQ. CDR3 residues: CASSLSGSAGEETQYF. DNA for the CDR3: TGTGCCAGCAGCCTTAGCGGGTCCGCGGGAGAAGAGACCCAGTACTTC.

This chain joins TRBV29-1 and TRBJ2-2; no clear D. This CDR3 spans 13 amino acids. Trimming cost V 4 bases and J 7 bases, with 13 bases left between them. Looked up from germline, CDR1 is SQVTM and CDR2 is ANQGSEA. CDR3 nucleotide sequence: TGCAGCGTTGGTCCCGCCGGTGGCGGGGAGCTGTTTTTT. It is translated as CSVGPAGGGELFF.

This clonotype was picked up a small number of times. The rearrangement uses TRBV20-1 and TRBJ2-1, with 10 bases lining up with TRBD2. The germline V gene has CDR1 DFQATT and CDR2 SNEGSKA (reference sequence). The CDR3 length is 15 residues. Trimming removed 6 bases from V and 4 bases from J; junction bases left unmatched: 9. The CDR3 DNA follows: TGCAGTGCGCCTACTAGCGGGAAAGCGTACAATGAGCAGTTCTTC. Encoded protein: CSAPTSGKAYNEQFF.

This clonotype was observed a few times. The rearrangement links TRBV27 to TRBJ2-6, with 12 bases that match TRBD1. The germline V gene encodes CDR1 MNHEY and CDR2 SMNVEV (reference sequence). The CDR3 loop spans 18 amino acids. V shed 5 bases and J 0 bases; nucleotides not matched to a gene: 5. This chain's CDR3 is CASSSRDRGRSGANVLTF. The CDR3 DNA reads TGTGCCAGCAGTAGCCGGGACAGGGGGCGCTCTGGGGCCAACGTCCTGACTTTC.

V and J are TRBV12-3 or TRBV12-4 and TRBJ2-7, with D perhaps TRBD2 (5 bases). This CDR3 region has 13 residues. V lost 6 bases and J lost 5, with 14 bases in between. The CDR3 nucleotides are TGTGCCAGCAGCCCGTCGGGGTTTGACGAGCAGTACGTC. It specifies CASSPSGFDEQYV.

A few counts support this clonotype. The chain uses TRBV12-3 or TRBV12-4 and TRBJ1-2; weak D call: TRBD1 (5 bases). The CDR3 has 13 residues. Trimming took 6 bases from V and 4 from J, leaving 12 bases between them. CDR3: CASRSYRGYGYTF. Here the CDR3 DNA reads TGTGCCAGCAGATCTTATAGGGGCTATGGCTACACCTTC.

About this clonotype: An end of the junction does not agree with germline; a read error may underlie this. The chain recombines TRBV6-2 or TRBV6-3 with TRBJ2-3, with 9 bases lining up with TRBD2. This CDR3 has 13 residues. In germline, CDR1 is MNHEY, CDR2 SVGEGT. DNA of the CDR3: TGTGCCACCAAGCGGGAGGTGGCAGATACGCAGTATTTC. As protein: CATKREVADTQYF.

This clonotype has more than one count but fewer than ten. The genes are TRBV7-4 and TRBJ2-7; D call uncertain. In germline, CDR1 is SGHVT, CDR2 SQSDAQ. V was cut by 4 bases and J by 2 bases, with 9 bases left in between. The CDR3 is made up of 13 amino acids. The CDR3 bases are TGTGCCAGCAGCTACCGTAGGACCTACGAGCAGTACGTC. Protein product: CASSYRRTYEQYV.

The rearrangement links TRBV12-3 or TRBV12-4 to TRBJ1-4; D might be TRBD1 (5 bases). The CDR3 runs to 14 residues. V lost 1 base to trimming and J lost 10 bases, with 13 bases between them. The CDR3 nucleotides are TGTGCCAGCAGTTTAGGGGCAGGGATCGGAAAACTGTTTTTT. Translated: CASSLGAGIGKLFF.

This clonotype was detected only a few times. The rearrangement uses TRBV12-3 or TRBV12-4 and TRBJ2-1; 8 bases are a match to TRBD2. V trimming: 5 bases; J trimming: 3 bases; junction bases outside the gene matches: 6. This CDR3 is 15 amino acids long. The CDR3 loop is CASSITSGYYNEQFF. The CDR3 region has the DNA TGTGCCAGCAGTATAACTAGCGGATACTACAATGAGCAGTTCTTC.

This chain joins TRBV18 and TRBJ2-7, with 12 positions matching TRBD1. The V gene end was trimmed by 0 bases and the J gene end by 4 bases; junction bases not matched to a gene: 1. Germline V CDR1 and CDR2: KGHSH, LQKENI. This CDR3 region has 15 residues. CDR3 amino acids: CASSPPGQGAYEQYF. The DNA of the CDR3 is TGTGCCAGCTCACCACCGGGACAGGGGGCTTACGAGCAGTACTTC.

The rearrangement joins TRBV4-3 to TRBJ1-4; 7 bases are shared with TRBD1. J lost 8 bases, V lost 1 base, and 7 bases had no gene match. Per the germline V gene, CDR1 is LGHNA and CDR2 is YSLEER. This CDR3 region has 15 residues. The CDR3 region is CASSQAPTGYEKLFF. The CDR3 DNA reads TGCGCCAGCAGCCAAGCCCCGACAGGGTACGAAAAACTGTTTTTT.

The V gene is TRBV7-2, the J gene TRBJ2-6; D gene uncertain. Germline CDR1 reads SGHTA; CDR2 reads FQGNSA. Trimming cost V 5 bases and J 0 bases, with 8 bases left between them. The CDR3 loop spans 15 amino acids. Written as DNA, the CDR3 is TGTGCCAGCAGCCCCTTGCTCTCTGGGGCCAACGTCCTGACTTTC. This gives the protein CASSPLLSGANVLTF.

The chain combines TRBV11-2 with TRBJ2-7, with 10 bases lining up with TRBD1. Germline-derived CDR1 and CDR2 are SGHAT and FQNNGV. CDR3 length: 15 residues. V lost 1 base, J lost 3 bases, and 3 bases stayed unmatched. Here the CDR3 DNA reads TGTGCCAGCAGCTTAGGGACAGGGGGACTCTACGAGCAGTACGTC. Translating it yields CASSLGTGGLYEQYV.

This chain joins TRBV28 and TRBJ2-1, with 7 bases that match TRBD1. V shed 4 bases and J 2 bases; nucleotides not matched to a gene: 14. Germline CDR1 and CDR2: MDHEN and SYDVKM. This CDR3 has 18 residues. This CDR3 is CASSSPILRGRPYNEQFF. The CDR3 DNA sequence: TGTGCCAGCAGTTCCCCAATCCTTAGGGGGCGACCCTACAATGAGCAGTTCTTC.

The gene calls are TRBV20-1 and TRBJ1-1; D is possibly TRBD1 (5 bases). Between the trimmed V and J ends, which lost 0 bases and 4 bases, there was a span of 21 bases. Germline CDR1 DFQATT, CDR2 SNEGSKA (reference sequence). The CDR3 runs to 17 residues. The CDR3: CSARDPTGAWSRTEAFF. DNA of the CDR3: TGCAGTGCTAGAGATCCTACAGGCGCCTGGAGTCGCACTGAAGCTTTCTTT.